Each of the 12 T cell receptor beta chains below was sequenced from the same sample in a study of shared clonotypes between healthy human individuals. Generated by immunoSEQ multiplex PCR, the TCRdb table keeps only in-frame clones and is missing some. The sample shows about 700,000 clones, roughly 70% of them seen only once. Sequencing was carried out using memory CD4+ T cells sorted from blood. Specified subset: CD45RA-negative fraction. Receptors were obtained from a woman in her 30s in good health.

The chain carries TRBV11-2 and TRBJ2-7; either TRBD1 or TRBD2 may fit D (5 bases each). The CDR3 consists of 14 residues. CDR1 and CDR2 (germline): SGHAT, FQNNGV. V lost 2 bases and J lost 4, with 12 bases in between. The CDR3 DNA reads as TGTGCCAGCAGCTTACTCGAGGGACCATACGAGCAGTACTTC. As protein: CASSLLEGPYEQYF.

The CDR3, as DNA: TGTGCCAGCAGCCTCGGGACTAGCGGAGCAGAGACCCAGTACTTC. Translating it yields CASSLGTSGAETQYF. The chain carries TRBV4-2 and TRBJ2-5; TRBD2 matches 11 bases. V was pared by 4 bases and J by 4 bases, with 5 bases of the junction left unmatched. This CDR3 contains 15 residues. Germline lookup yields CDR1 LGHNA and CDR2 YNFKEQ.

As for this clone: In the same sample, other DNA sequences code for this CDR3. This chain's CDR3 is CASSEGTGTYEQYF. The CDR3 DNA sequence: TGTGCCAGCAGTGAGGGGACAGGGACCTACGAGCAGTACTTC. This sequence joins TRBV25-1 and TRBJ2-7; 9 bases map to TRBD1. CDR1 and CDR2 (germline): MGHDK, SYGVNS. Unmatched junction bases numbered 2, after V lost 3 bases and J lost 2 bases. This CDR3 is built from 14 residues.

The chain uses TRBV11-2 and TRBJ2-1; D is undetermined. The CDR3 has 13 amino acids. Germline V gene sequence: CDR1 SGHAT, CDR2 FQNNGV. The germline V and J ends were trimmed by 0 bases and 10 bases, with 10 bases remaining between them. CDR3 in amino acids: CASSLDGPLEQFF. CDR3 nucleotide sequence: TGTGCCAGCAGCTTAGATGGCCCCTTAGAGCAGTTCTTC.

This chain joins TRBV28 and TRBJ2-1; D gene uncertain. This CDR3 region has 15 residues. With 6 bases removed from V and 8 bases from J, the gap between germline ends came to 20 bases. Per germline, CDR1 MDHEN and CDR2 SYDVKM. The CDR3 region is CASRVIEAPVHEQFF. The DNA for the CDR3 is TGTGCCAGCAGGGTAATTGAAGCCCCGGTACATGAGCAGTTCTTC. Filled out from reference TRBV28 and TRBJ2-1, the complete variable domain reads DVKVTQSSRYLVKRTGEKVFLECVQDMDHENMFWYRQDPGLGLRLIYFSYDVKMKEKGDIPEGYSVSREKKERFSLILESASTNQTSMYLCASRVIEAPVHEQFFGPGTRLTVL.

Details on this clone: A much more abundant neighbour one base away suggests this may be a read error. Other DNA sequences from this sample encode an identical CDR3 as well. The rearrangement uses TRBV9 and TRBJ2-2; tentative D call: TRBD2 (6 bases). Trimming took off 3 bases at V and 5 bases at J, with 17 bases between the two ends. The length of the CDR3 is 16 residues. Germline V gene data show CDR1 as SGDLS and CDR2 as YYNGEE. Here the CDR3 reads CASSASSVENTGELFF. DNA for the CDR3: TGTGCCAGCAGCGCCTCTAGCGTCGAGAATACCGGGGAGCTGTTTTTT. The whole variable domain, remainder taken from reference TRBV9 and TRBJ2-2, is DSGVTQTPKHLITATGQRVTLRCSPRSGDLSVYWYQQSLDQGLQFLIQYYNGEERAKGNILERFSAQQFPDLHSELNLSSLELGDSALYFCASSASSVENTGELFFGEGSRLTVL.

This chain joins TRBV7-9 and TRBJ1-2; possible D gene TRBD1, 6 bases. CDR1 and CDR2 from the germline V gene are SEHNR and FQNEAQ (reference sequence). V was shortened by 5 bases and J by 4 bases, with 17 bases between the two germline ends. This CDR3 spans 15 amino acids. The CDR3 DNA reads TGTGCCAGCAGCCGATGGGACACTGAGGGCTATGGCTACACCTTC. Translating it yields CASSRWDTEGYGYTF.

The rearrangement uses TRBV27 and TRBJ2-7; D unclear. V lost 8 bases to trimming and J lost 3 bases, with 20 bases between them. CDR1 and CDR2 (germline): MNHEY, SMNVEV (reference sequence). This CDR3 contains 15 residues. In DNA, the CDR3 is TGTGCCAGCCGTCAACGACAAGGTCCCATCTACGAGCAGTACTTC. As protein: CASRQRQGPIYEQYF.

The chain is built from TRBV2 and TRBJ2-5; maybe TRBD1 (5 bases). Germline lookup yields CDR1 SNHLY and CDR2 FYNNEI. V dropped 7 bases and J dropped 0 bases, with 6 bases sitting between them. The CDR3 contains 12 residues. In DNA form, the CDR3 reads TGTGCCAGCAAGGACAACCAAGAGACCCAGTACTTC. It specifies CASKDNQETQYF.

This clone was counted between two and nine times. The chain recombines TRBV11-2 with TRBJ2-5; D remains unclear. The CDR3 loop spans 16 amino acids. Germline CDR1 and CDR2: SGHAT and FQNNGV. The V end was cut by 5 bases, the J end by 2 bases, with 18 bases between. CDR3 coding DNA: TGTGCCAGCAGCCAACCGGGTGATCCCCTACAAGAGACCCAGTACTTC. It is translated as CASSQPGDPLQETQYF.

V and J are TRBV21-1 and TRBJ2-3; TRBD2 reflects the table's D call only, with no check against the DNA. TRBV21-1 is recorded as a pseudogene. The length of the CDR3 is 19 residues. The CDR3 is CASSKLTSGRVNLFDTQYF. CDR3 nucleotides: TGTGCCAGCAGCAAATTAACTAGCGGGAGGGTTAATTTGTTCGATACGCAGTATTTT.

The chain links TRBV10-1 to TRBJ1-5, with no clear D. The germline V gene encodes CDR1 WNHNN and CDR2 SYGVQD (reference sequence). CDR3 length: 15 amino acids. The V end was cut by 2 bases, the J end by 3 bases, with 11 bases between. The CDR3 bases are TGCGCCAGCAGTGAGGAGTTAGGAGACAATCAGCCCCAGCATTTT. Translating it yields CASSEELGDNQPQHF.